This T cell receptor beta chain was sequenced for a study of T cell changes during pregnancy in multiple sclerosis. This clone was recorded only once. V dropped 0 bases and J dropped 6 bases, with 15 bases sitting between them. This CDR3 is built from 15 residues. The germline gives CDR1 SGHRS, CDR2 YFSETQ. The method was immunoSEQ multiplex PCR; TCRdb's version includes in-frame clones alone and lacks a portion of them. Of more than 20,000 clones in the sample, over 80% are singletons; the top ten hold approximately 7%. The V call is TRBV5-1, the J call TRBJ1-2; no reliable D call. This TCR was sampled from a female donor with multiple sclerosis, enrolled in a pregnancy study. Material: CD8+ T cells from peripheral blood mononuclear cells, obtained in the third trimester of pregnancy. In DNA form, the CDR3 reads TGCGCCAGCAGCTTGGCCTTGGAGGGTTTGGATGGCTACACCTTC. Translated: CASSLALEGLDGYTF. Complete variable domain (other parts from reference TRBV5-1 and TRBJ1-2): KAGVTQTPRYLIKTRGQQVTLSCSPISGHRSVSWYQQTPGQGLQFLFEYFSETQRNKGNFPGRFSGRQFSNSRSEMNVSTLELGDSALYLCASSLALEGLDGYTFGSGTRLTVV.